This entry lists 6 T cell receptor beta chains sequenced from one sample in a study of T cells in Graves' hyperthyroidism and ophthalmopathy. There were TCR beta CDR3 regions amplified from RNA transcripts. The HTBI primer set served for first-round RT-PCR of the TCR CDR3. TCRdb re-called the multiplex PCR reads through MiXCR, storing one row per CDR3 protein. The profile covers about 710,000 distinct CDR3 sequences, with roughly 15% appearing a single time and over 7.5% taken by the ten largest. Sequencing was carried out using blood. All receptors come from a man aged 18 to 29 with Graves' hyperthyroidism.

The chain recombines TRBV19 with TRBJ1-2, with TRBD1 identical over 10 bases. The CDR3 totals 15 residues. Germline values: CDR1 LNHDA, CDR2 SQIVND (reference sequence). J lost 8 bases, V lost 4 bases, and 10 bases had no gene match. For the CDR3, the DNA is TGTGCCAGTAGTACGGGGACAGGGGAGGTTAGAGGCTACACCTTC. Translating it yields CASSTGTGEVRGYTF.

The chain joins TRBV4-1 to TRBJ2-3; no firm D call. The ends were cut back, 0 bases at V and 0 bases at J, with 7 bases in the middle. CDR1 and CDR2 (germline): MGHRA, YSYEKL. This CDR3 region has 15 residues. CDR3 protein: CASSQDKRSTDTQYF. CDR3 DNA sequence: TGCGCCAGCAGCCAAGATAAAAGAAGCACAGATACGCAGTATTTT.

The chain recombines TRBV11-3 with TRBJ2-2; the match to TRBD2 covers 10 bases. This CDR3 is built from 16 residues. Germline V gene sequence: CDR1 SGHNT, CDR2 YENEEA. V dropped 5 bases and J dropped 3; count of bases not matched to a gene: 6. CDR3 sequence (DNA): TGTGCCAGCAGCCTACGCGGGACTAGCGACACCGGGGAGCTGTTTTTT. This encodes CASSLRGTSDTGELFF.

This clonotype was seen repeatedly, ten times or more. This chain connects TRBV12-3 or TRBV12-4 to TRBJ2-3; 8 bases agree with TRBD2. Germline trimming cut 5 bases from V and 7 bases from J; bases unmatched to any gene: 5. This CDR3 spans 13 amino acids. The CDR3 coding sequence is TGTGCCAGCAGTGTCCTTAGCGGGAATACGCAGTATTTT. Encoded protein: CASSVLSGNTQYF.

This clonotype has just a few counts. The chain joins TRBV6-2 or TRBV6-3 to TRBJ2-3, with TRBD1 matching over 9 bases. The CDR3 is made up of 14 amino acids. J lost 6 bases, V lost 7 bases, and 8 bases had no gene match. Germline V gene lookup returns CDR1 MNHEY and CDR2 SVGEGT. CDR3: CASNNRGPGDTQYF. For the CDR3, the DNA is TGTGCCAGCAATAACAGGGGGCCGGGGGATACGCAGTATTTT.

This clonotype turned up a few times. The chain is built from TRBV28 and TRBJ1-2; 8 nucleotides align to TRBD1. V shed 7 bases and J 8 bases; nucleotides not matched to a gene: 27. The CDR3 has 19 amino acids. Germline V gene data show CDR1 as MDHEN and CDR2 as SYDVKM. The DNA of the CDR3 is TGTGCCAGCACCCAACCAACCTCGTTTTTAAGGACAGGGTACGAAGGCTACACCTTC. As protein: CASTQPTSFLRTGYEGYTF.